The clone carrying this T cell receptor (beta chain) has a handful of counts. Antigen specificity is unknown. The whole isolated RNA underwent reverse transcription, so sequencing captured expressed TCRB transcripts. Roughly 3.6 million reads on average were seen across naive, central memory and regulatory T cell samples. Using immunoSEQ multiplex PCR, the repertoire was profiled, and TCRdb retains in-frame clones only, with some absent. Of roughly 230,000 clones in the sample, 9.6% were seen once. This entry comes from a study of beta chain features in type 1 diabetes. Study findings and constraints: Fewer insertions but more deletions were seen at VDJ junctions in type 1 diabetes patients.

Using CD45RO/CCR7/CD25/CD127/CD95/CD27, CD4+ naive, central memory, regulatory and stem cell-like memory cells were sorted. Trimming pared 1 base from V and 2 bases from J, leaving 8 bases between. This CDR3 has 14 residues. Per the germline V gene, CDR1 is SGHKS and CDR2 is YYEKEE (reference sequence). The chain joins TRBV5-5 to TRBJ2-3; tentatively, D is TRBD1 (6 bases). Sequencing used naive CD4+ T cells from blood. The receptor was isolated from a woman aged 18-29 years in good health. The CDR3 DNA sequence: TGTGCCAGCAGCTTGACAGGGTACACAGATACGCAGTATTTT. It yields the protein CASSLTGYTDTQYF. The variable domain in full, completed from reference TRBV5-5 and TRBJ2-3, reads DAGVTQSPTHLIKTRGQQVTLRCSPISGHKSVSWYQQVLGQGPQFIFQYYEKEERGRGNFPDRFSARQFPNYSSELNVNALLLGDSALYLCASSLTGYTDTQYFGPGTRLTVL.